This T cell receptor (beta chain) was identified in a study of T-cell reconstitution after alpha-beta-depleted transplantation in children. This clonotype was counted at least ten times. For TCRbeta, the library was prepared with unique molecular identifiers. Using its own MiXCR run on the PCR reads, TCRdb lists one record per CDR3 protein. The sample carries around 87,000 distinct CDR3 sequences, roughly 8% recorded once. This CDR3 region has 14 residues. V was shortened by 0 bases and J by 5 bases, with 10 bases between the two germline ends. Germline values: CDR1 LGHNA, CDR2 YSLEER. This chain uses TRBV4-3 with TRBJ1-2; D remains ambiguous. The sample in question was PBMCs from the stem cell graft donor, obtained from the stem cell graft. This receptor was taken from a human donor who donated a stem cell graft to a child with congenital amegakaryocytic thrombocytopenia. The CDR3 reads CASSQDRSGYGYTF. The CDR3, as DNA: TGCGCCAGCAGCCAAGATAGGAGCGGGTATGGCTACACCTTC.